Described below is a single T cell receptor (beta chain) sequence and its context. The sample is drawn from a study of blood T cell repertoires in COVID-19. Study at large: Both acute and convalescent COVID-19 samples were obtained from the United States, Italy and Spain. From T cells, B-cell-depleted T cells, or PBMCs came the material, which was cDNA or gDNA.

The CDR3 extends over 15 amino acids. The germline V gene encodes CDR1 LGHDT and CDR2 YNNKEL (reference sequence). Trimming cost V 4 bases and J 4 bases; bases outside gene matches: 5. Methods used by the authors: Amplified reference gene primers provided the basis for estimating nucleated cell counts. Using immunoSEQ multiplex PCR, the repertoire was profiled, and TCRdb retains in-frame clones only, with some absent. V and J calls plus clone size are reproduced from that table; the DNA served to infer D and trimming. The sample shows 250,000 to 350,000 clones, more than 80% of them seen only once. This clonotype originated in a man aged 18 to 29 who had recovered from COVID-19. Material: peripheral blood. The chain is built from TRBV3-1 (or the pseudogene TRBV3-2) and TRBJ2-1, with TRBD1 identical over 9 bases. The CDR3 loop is CASSPTTGGYNEQFF. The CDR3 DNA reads TGTGCCAGCAGCCCCACGACAGGGGGATACAATGAGCAGTTCTTC.